This T cell receptor beta chain was sequenced for a study of blood T cell repertoires in COVID-19. In the study overall: Acute-phase and convalescent COVID-19 samples originated in the United States, Italy and Spain. PBMCs, B-cell-depleted T cells, or T cells provided the cDNA or gDNA that made up the material.

V was cut by 0 bases and J by 6 bases, with 9 bases left in between. The germline V gene encodes CDR1 MNHEY and CDR2 SVGAGI. The CDR3 loop spans 14 amino acids. The protocol was immunoSEQ multiplex PCR, while the TCRdb copy is restricted to in-frame clones and leaves out a portion. This table has 200,000 to 300,000 clones, around four fifths appearing once. This clone was seen a handful of times. The sequence was obtained from a woman aged 60 to 75 with active or convalescent COVID-19. The gene calls are TRBV6-5 and TRBJ1-5; possible D gene TRBD1, 5 bases. The sequencing input was peripheral blood. The CDR3 sequence is CASSYSQGGQPQHF. The CDR3, as DNA: TGTGCCAGCAGTTACTCCCAGGGTGGTCAGCCCCAGCATTTT.